Presented here are 17 T cell receptor beta chains from one specimen sequenced in a study of cytomegalovirus exposure and HLA in healthy donors. The primer mix had 60 Vbeta and 13 Jbeta primers. Clones were sequenced by immunoSEQ multiplex PCR, and TCRdb holds only the in-frame ones, with some missing. The data contain 150,000 to 200,000 clones, about four fifths of them singletons. Material: PBMCs. Receptors originate from a male donor in good health and CMV-seropositive.

In DNA, the CDR3 is TGTGCCAGCAGGATGGACATAGGCTACACCTTC. This encodes CASRMDIGYTF. The chain links TRBV6-5 to TRBJ1-2; possible D gene TRBD1, 5 bases. Trimming took 6 bases from V and 8 from J, leaving 10 bases between them. The CDR3 length is 11 residues. Germline V gives CDR1 MNHEY, CDR2 SVGAGI.

The V gene is TRBV6-1, the J gene TRBJ2-2; possible D gene TRBD2, 6 bases. V was shortened by 10 bases and J by 1 base, with 13 bases between the two germline ends. This CDR3 contains 14 residues. Germline CDR1 MNHNS, CDR2 SASEGT. The CDR3 coding sequence is TGTGCCACCAGGTCGGGGGTGAACACCGGGGAGCTGTTTTTT. Encoded protein: CATRSGVNTGELFF.

The chain recombines TRBV9 with TRBJ1-6; D is possibly TRBD1 (5 bases). Trimming removed 3 bases at V and 7 bases at J, with 11 bases between. CDR1 and CDR2 (germline): SGDLS, YYNGEE. This CDR3 comprises 14 residues. CDR3 sequence: CASSAQGTNSPLHF. CDR3 DNA sequence: TGTGCCAGCAGCGCCCAGGGAACGAATTCACCCCTCCACTTT.

The rearrangement joins TRBV18 to TRBJ1-2; TRBD1 aligns across 9 bases. V was pared by 4 bases and J by 2 bases, with 2 bases of the junction left unmatched. This CDR3 is built from 14 residues. CDR1 is KGHSH, CDR2 LQKENI, per germline. The CDR3, as DNA: TGTGCCAGCTCACACGGACAGGGGAACTATGGCTACACCTTC. Amino acid sequence: CASSHGQGNYGYTF. Supplemented by reference TRBV18 and TRBJ1-2, the full variable domain reads NAGVMQNPRHLVRRRGQEARLRCSPMKGHSHVYWYRQLPEEGLKFMVYLQKENIIDESGMPKERFSAEFPKEGPSILRIQQVVRGDSAAYFCASSHGQGNYGYTFGSGTRLTVV.

This clone has only one observation. V usage is TRBV6-6 and J usage is TRBJ2-7; tentatively, D is TRBD2 (6 bases). The CDR3 is 12 amino acids. Germline assignment: CDR1 MNHNY and CDR2 SVGAGI (reference sequence). Trimming removed 8 bases from V and 6 bases from J, with 14 bases in between. CDR3 sequence (DNA): TGTGCCAGCGCCGGCGGGAAAAGCGAGCAGTACTTC. This codes for CASAGGKSEQYF.

The chain recombines TRBV7-9 with TRBJ1-1, with D perhaps matching TRBD1 (5 bases). Germline CDR1 SEHNR, CDR2 FQNEAQ (reference sequence). This CDR3 has 12 amino acids. Trimming pared 4 bases from V and 5 bases from J, leaving 8 bases between. The CDR3 protein is CASSSRGTEAFF. CDR3 DNA: TGTGCCAGCAGCTCACGGGGGACTGAAGCTTTCTTT.

The gene calls are TRBV5-1 and TRBJ2-5; possible D gene TRBD1, 5 bases. The J call may be in error: the DNA end matches TRBJ2-7 better. Germline-derived CDR1 and CDR2 are SGHRS and YFSETQ. The CDR3 is 13 residues long. The CDR3 DNA reads TGCGCCAGCAGCTTGCAGGGCAACTACGAGCAGTACTTC. It encodes CASSLQGNYEQYF.

The chain has TRBV11-2 and TRBJ2-7, with D possibly matching TRBD2 (7 bases). In germline, CDR1 is SGHAT, CDR2 FQNNGV. Trimming cost V 2 bases and J 5 bases, with 13 bases left between them. The CDR3 contains 14 residues. This CDR3 is CASSLRGARNEQYF. The CDR3 DNA reads as TGTGCCAGCAGCTTACGGGGGGCGCGGAACGAGCAGTACTTC.

V and J are TRBV18 and TRBJ1-1, with 9 bases matching TRBD1. This CDR3 spans 15 amino acids. Germline assignment: CDR1 KGHSH and CDR2 LQKENI. V shed 6 bases and J 4 bases; nucleotides not matched to a gene: 9. CDR3: CASSGYSGQGTEAFF. CDR3 coding DNA: TGTGCCAGCTCGGGTTATTCGGGACAGGGCACTGAAGCTTTCTTT.

This chain connects TRBV5-1 to TRBJ2-3; 14 bases match TRBD2. The CDR3 runs to 18 residues. CDR1 and CDR2 (germline): SGHRS, YFSETQ. The V segment lost 3 bases and the J segment 2 bases; nucleotides outside the gene matches: 8. The CDR3: CASSSGLAGGTLTDTQYF. CDR3 nucleotide sequence: TGCGCCAGCAGCTCCGGACTAGCGGGGGGAACTCTCACAGATACGCAGTATTTT.

This clone has just a few counts. The chain joins TRBV5-1 to TRBJ1-2; 7 nucleotides match TRBD1. This CDR3 contains 14 residues. The ends lost 4 bases at V and 4 bases at J; junction bases unmatched: 7. The germline V gene encodes CDR1 SGHRS and CDR2 YFSETQ. The CDR3 loop is CASSRGTESYGYTF. The CDR3 DNA is TGCGCCAGCAGCAGGGGGACAGAGAGCTATGGCTACACCTTC.

The chain combines TRBV5-1 with TRBJ2-3; weak D call: TRBD1 (7 bases). This CDR3 contains 16 residues. Looked up from germline, CDR1 is SGHRS and CDR2 is YFSETQ. Trimming pared 3 bases from V and 4 bases from J, leaving 18 bases between. The CDR3 nucleotides are TGCGCCAGCAGCTGGGTGGAGGGGGCGCAGTCAGATACGCAGTATTTT. Translated, it gives CASSWVEGAQSDTQYF.

This clone has only a few counts. The chain couples TRBV2 to TRBJ2-7; 7 bases are a match to TRBD2. Trimming cost V 6 bases and J 6 bases; bases outside gene matches: 14. The CDR3 runs 15 residues. Germline-derived CDR1 and CDR2 are SNHLY and FYNNEI. CDR3 DNA sequence: TGTGCCAGCAGGGCCGGACTAGTTGGAGTGGGCGAGCAGTACTTC. This translates into CASRAGLVGVGEQYF.

V usage is TRBV25-1 and J usage is TRBJ1-2; D gene unclear. The CDR3 loop spans 12 amino acids. V was shortened by 2 bases and J by 7 bases, with 8 bases between the two germline ends. The germline gives CDR1 MGHDK, CDR2 SYGVNS. The CDR3 DNA sequence: TGTGCCAGCAGTGAAGGGCCCTCTGGCTACACCTTC. This translates into CASSEGPSGYTF.

This clone has a handful of counts. The chain is built from TRBV4-3 and TRBJ1-2; weak D call: TRBD1 (6 bases). Germline CDR1 LGHNA, CDR2 YSLEER. This CDR3 is 16 amino acids long. V lost 4 bases and J 0 bases, leaving 15 bases between the germline ends. This CDR3 reads CASSRGTPLANYGYTF. The CDR3 DNA reads as TGCGCCAGCAGCCGAGGGACACCCTTAGCTAACTATGGCTACACCTTC.

V and J are TRBV12-5 and TRBJ1-4; 9 positions agree with TRBD1. The CDR3 spans 14 residues. Trimming at V came to 6 bases and at J to 7 bases, leaving 6 bases not matched to a gene. Per germline, CDR1 LGHNT and CDR2 FRNRAP. CDR3 sequence: CASGRTGESEKLFF. CDR3 in DNA: TGTGCTAGTGGCCGGACAGGGGAGAGTGAAAAACTGTTTTTT.

The V gene is TRBV15, the J gene TRBJ2-7; 9 bases are a match to TRBD2. From germline, CDR1 is LNHNV and CDR2 YYDKDF (reference sequence). J was trimmed by 6 bases and V by 5 bases; bases with no gene match: 11. The CDR3 covers 15 residues. The CDR3 sequence: CATSLGGLASGEQYF. The DNA for the CDR3 is TGTGCCACCAGCCTCGGGGGACTAGCATCCGGCGAGCAGTACTTC.